A single sample is the source of the 14 T cell receptor beta chains below, sequenced in a study of cytomegalovirus exposure and HLA in healthy donors. The study ran its PCR with 60 Vbeta and 13 Jbeta primers. The data were produced by immunoSEQ multiplex PCR, yet TCRdb's version contains in-frame clones alone and is incomplete. The table includes about 130,000 clones, 75% to 85% detected once. The sequencing input was PBMCs. All receptors come from a man aged 25 to 45 in good health and CMV-seronegative.

V gene TRBV7-6 combines with J gene TRBJ1-1; the D is unclear. Deletions cut 1 base from V and 1 base from J, with 7 bases between. Germline CDR1 is SGHVS and CDR2 is FNYEAQ. CDR3 length: 14 residues. CDR3 loop: CASSLVGGNTEAFF. In DNA, the CDR3 is TGTGCCAGCAGCTTAGTGGGAGGGAACACTGAAGCTTTCTTT.

The gene calls are TRBV10-3 and TRBJ1-3; D is ambiguous. The length of the CDR3 is 16 residues. V dropped 0 bases and J dropped 3 bases, with 12 bases sitting between them. Per germline, CDR1 ENHRY and CDR2 SYGVKD. CDR3 sequence (DNA): TGTGCCATCAGTGAGTCAGTCGTCCAGGATGGAAACACCATATATTTT. Protein product: CAISESVVQDGNTIYF.

This clone was recorded only once. The chain joins TRBV11-2 to TRBJ2-1; TRBD1 matches at 8 bases. The germline CDR1 and CDR2 sequences are SGHAT and FQNNGV. The V segment lost 5 bases and the J segment 15 bases; nucleotides outside the gene matches: 9. The CDR3 is made up of 12 amino acids. For the CDR3, the DNA is TGTGCCAGCAGCGCTGACAGGGGATATTGGTTCTTC. It is translated as CASSADRGYWFF.

The chain couples TRBV12-5 to TRBJ1-5, with 10 bases identical to TRBD1. V gave up 7 bases and J gave up 5 bases; unmatched junction bases: 11. Per the germline V gene, CDR1 is LGHNT and CDR2 is FRNRAP. The CDR3 length is 16 residues. CDR3 bases: TGTGCTAGTGTCCTGGGACAGGGGTTTGACGATCAGCCCCAGCATTTT. This gives the protein CASVLGQGFDDQPQHF.

V gene TRBV5-8 combines with J gene TRBJ2-7; D might be TRBD2 (7 bases). The CDR3 is made up of 15 amino acids. V was clipped by 4 bases and J by 5 bases, with 19 bases between them. The germline gives CDR1 SGHTS, CDR2 YDEGEE. CDR3 bases: TGTGCCAGCAGCCCCAACGGGGGGCCGGTGGACGAGCAGTACTTC. This codes for CASSPNGGPVDEQYF.

This clone has only a few counts. V gene TRBV5-6 combines with J gene TRBJ1-4; 10 positions agree with TRBD1. Germline loops: CDR1 SGHDT, CDR2 YYEEEE. The CDR3 runs 14 residues. Germline trimming cut 0 bases from V and 9 bases from J; bases unmatched to any gene: 2. The CDR3 bases are TGTGCCAGCAGCTTGGGACAGGGGGCTCAAAAACTGTTTTTT. The encoded protein is CASSLGQGAQKLFF.

The V call is TRBV28, the J call TRBJ2-5; possible D gene TRBD2, 7 bases. CDR3 length equals 17 residues. V was pared by 1 base and J by 5 bases, with 20 bases between. Germline V gives CDR1 MDHEN, CDR2 SYDVKM. The CDR3 loop is CASSLLGGLEVVETQYF. The CDR3 DNA reads as TGTGCCAGCAGTTTATTGGGGGGGCTCGAGGTCGTGGAGACCCAGTACTTC.

Here the CDR3 DNA reads TGTGCCAGCAGCGTAGGCCCCTCCCGGGACACCGGGGAGCTGTTTTTT. Translating it yields CASSVGPSRDTGELFF. The rearrangement joins TRBV9 to TRBJ2-2, with unresolved D. Trimming left V 0 bases short and J 3 bases short, with 12 bases between. This CDR3 comprises 16 residues. Germline CDR1 SGDLS, CDR2 YYNGEE.

The chain recombines TRBV13 with TRBJ2-7, with TRBD2 matching 7 bases. The CDR3 runs 12 residues. From germline, CDR1 is PRHDT and CDR2 FYEKMQ (reference sequence). Unmatched junction bases numbered 4, after V lost 5 bases and J lost 6 bases. CDR3 nucleotides: TGTGCCAGCAGCGGGAGGGCCCGCGAGCAGTACTTC. Translation gives CASSGRAREQYF.

V usage is TRBV6-5 and J usage is TRBJ1-2; D may be TRBD1 (5 bases). The germline V gene has CDR1 MNHEY and CDR2 SVGAGI. The CDR3 has 15 residues. V dropped 0 bases and J dropped 8 bases, with 16 bases sitting between them. The CDR3 protein is CASSYSTGGMRGYTF. The CDR3 nucleotides are TGTGCCAGCAGTTACTCGACGGGGGGTATGAGGGGCTACACCTTC.

The rearrangement links TRBV27 to TRBJ2-1, with D hard to call. Germline V lookup: CDR1 MNHEY, CDR2 SMNVEV (reference sequence). V lost 6 bases to trimming and J lost 4 bases, with 4 bases between them. The CDR3 extends over 11 amino acids. CDR3 sequence: CASRAYNEQFF. As DNA, the CDR3 is TGTGCCAGCAGGGCTTACAATGAGCAGTTCTTC.

This CDR3 is CASRHLQDHNEQFF. CDR3 DNA sequence: TGCGCCAGCAGACACTTACAGGACCACAATGAGCAGTTCTTC. The chain uses TRBV4-1 and TRBJ2-1, with a possible D match to TRBD1 (5 bases). The CDR3 runs 14 residues. In germline, CDR1 is MGHRA, CDR2 YSYEKL. Trimming stripped 6 bases from V and 5 bases from J, with 14 bases between.

This clone has just one count. The germline gene is not matched at one end of the junction; a read error may be the cause. The V call is TRBV7-9, the J call TRBJ2-7, with a weak D call TRBD1 (5 bases). Germline V gene data show CDR1 as SEHNR and CDR2 as FQNEAQ (reference sequence). The CDR3 covers 14 residues. This CDR3 reads CSSTPEGASYEQYF. CDR3 sequence (DNA): TGTTCCAGCACCCCAGAAGGGGCCTCCTACGAGCAGTACTTC.

This clone turned up a few times. The chain links TRBV10-3 to TRBJ2-1, with 9 bases identical to TRBD2. Trimming cost V 3 bases and J 8 bases; bases outside gene matches: 8. CDR3 length equals 15 residues. In germline, CDR1 is ENHRY, CDR2 SYGVKD. The CDR3: CAISDSSGRFDEQFF. Written as DNA, the CDR3 is TGTGCCATCAGTGATTCCAGCGGGAGGTTTGATGAGCAGTTCTTC.